This T cell receptor beta chain came from a study of blood T cell repertoires in COVID-19. The wider study: From the United States, Italy and Spain came samples of acute and convalescent COVID-19.

TCRdb keeps only in-frame clones here, not all; method: immunoSEQ multiplex PCR. The sample has roughly 300,000 clones; about 90% are singletons. The V gene lost 0 bases and the J gene lost 5 bases, with 17 bases spanning the gap. Germline V gene lookup returns CDR1 SGDLS and CDR2 YYNGEE. The CDR3 is made up of 16 amino acids. The TCR sequence derives from a woman aged 25-40 years who had recovered from COVID-19. Sequenced sample: PBMCs or T cells enriched from blood (not recorded which). The rearrangement uses TRBV9 and TRBJ1-1; TRBD1 might be the D (6 bases). The CDR3 reads CASSVEFRGIDTEAFF. In DNA, the CDR3 is TGTGCCAGCAGCGTAGAGTTTAGGGGGATCGATACTGAAGCTTTCTTT.